These 26 T cell receptor beta chains were sequenced from one sample in a study of CD8 T cells in ankylosing spondylitis. TCRdb independently ran MiXCR on the 5' RACE reads; one entry per CDR3 protein. The table lists 100,000 to 150,000 distinct CDR3 sequences, 7% of them singletons. The sequenced sample was blood, either unsorted or a sorted T cell fraction (not recorded which). The source is a male donor with ankylosing spondylitis or in good health (not recorded which).

Turning to this clonotype: A read error may be the cause here, since a much bigger clone is one base away. This rearrangement joins TRBV3-1 to TRBJ2-5; 14 nucleotides line up with TRBD2. The CDR3 covers 19 residues. From germline, CDR1 is LGHDT and CDR2 YNNKEL (reference sequence). The CDR3 DNA is TGTGCCAGCACCCAACTTGTGGGACTAGCGGGAGAAGGTGGAGAGACCCAGTACTTC. Translating gives CASTQLVGLAGEGGETQYF.

This clonotype showed up many times. The rearrangement joins TRBV24-1 to TRBJ2-1; 10 bases agree with TRBD1. Germline V gene sequence: CDR1 KGHDR, CDR2 SFDVKD. The CDR3 has 14 amino acids. V dropped 7 bases and J dropped 1; count of bases not matched to a gene: 0. The CDR3 DNA is TGTGCCACCAGGGACAGGGGGTCCTACAATGAGCAGTTCTTC. Protein: CATRDRGSYNEQFF.

This clonotype was found many times. The rearrangement uses TRBV5-1 and TRBJ2-5; 11 bases fit TRBD1. The germline CDR1 and CDR2 sequences are SGHRS and YFSETQ. The V gene end was trimmed by 2 bases and the J gene end by 1 base; junction bases not matched to a gene: 10. This CDR3 is built from 18 residues. In DNA, the CDR3 is TGCGCCAGCAGCTTAGGGACAGGGGGTCCTTTATTCCAAGAGACCCAGTACTTC. This codes for CASSLGTGGPLFQETQYF.

This clonotype was detected ten times or more. The V and J genes are TRBV7-9 and TRBJ2-2; 8 bases map to TRBD1. Trimming cost V 5 bases and J 3 bases; bases outside gene matches: 5. This CDR3 has 15 residues. Germline CDR1 reads SEHNR; CDR2 reads FQNEAQ (reference sequence). The CDR3 reads CASSEKDRDTGELFF. The CDR3 bases are TGTGCCAGCAGCGAGAAGGACAGGGACACCGGGGAGCTGTTTTTT.

Many counts were recorded for this clonotype. The V gene is TRBV12-3 or TRBV12-4, the J gene TRBJ2-1; D perhaps matches TRBD2 (5 bases). The CDR3 is 13 residues long. Between the trimmed V and J ends, which lost 7 bases and 6 bases, there was a span of 13 bases. For the CDR3, the DNA is TGTGCCAGCACCCTAGCCCAGATCAATGAGCAGTTCTTC. Protein product: CASTLAQINEQFF.

J is TRBJ1-4 and V is TRBV5-1; possibly TRBD1 for D (6 bases). From germline, CDR1 is SGHRS and CDR2 YFSETQ. V was trimmed by 0 bases and J by 7 bases, leaving 10 bases between them. CDR3 length equals 14 residues. CDR3 residues: CASSLGTEGEKLFF. The CDR3 DNA follows: TGCGCCAGCAGCTTGGGGACAGAGGGTGAAAAACTGTTTTTT. The complete variable domain, with remaining parts taken from reference TRBV5-1 and TRBJ1-4, reads KAGVTQTPRYLIKTRGQQVTLSCSPISGHRSVSWYQQTPGQGLQFLFEYFSETQRNKGNFPGRFSGRQFSNSRSEMNVSTLELGDSALYLCASSLGTEGEKLFFGSGTQLSVL.

A few counts support this clonotype. This chain uses TRBV7-9 with TRBJ2-1, with a weak D call TRBD1 (5 bases). The V gene lost 5 bases and the J gene lost 6 bases, with 23 bases spanning the gap. This CDR3 spans 17 amino acids. Germline assignment: CDR1 SEHNR and CDR2 FQNEAQ (reference sequence). In nucleotides, the CDR3 is TGTGCCAGCAGCCCACTATTGGTTTCAGGGTCCCTCAATGAGCAGTTCTTC. This translates into CASSPLLVSGSLNEQFF.

About this clonotype itself: Possible read error: a much larger clone is one base away. The chain is built from TRBV28 and TRBJ2-5; possibly TRBD1 for D (5 bases). The CDR3 loop spans 15 amino acids. Germline CDR1 and CDR2: MDHEN and SYDVKM. CDR3 sequence (DNA): TGTGCCAGCAGCCTTAGGTGGGGCAGGGAAGAGACCCGGTACTTC. Its translation: CASSLRWGREETRYF.

Many counts were recorded for this clonotype. This rearrangement joins TRBV12-3 or TRBV12-4 to TRBJ1-1, with no clear D. Trimming pared 2 bases from V and 3 bases from J, leaving 4 bases between. This CDR3 contains 12 residues. This CDR3 reads CASSLTHTEAFF. Here the CDR3 DNA reads TGTGCCAGCAGTTTAACGCACACTGAAGCTTTCTTT.

This clonotype was observed many times. CDR3 nucleotides: TGTGCCACCAGTGATTTCTCCGGGAGGGCCTACACCGGGGAGCTGTTTTTT. It is translated as CATSDFSGRAYTGELFF. This sequence joins TRBV24-1 and TRBJ2-2; TRBD2 matches 8 bases. Germline V CDR1 and CDR2: KGHDR, SFDVKD. The CDR3 contains 17 residues. Trimming removed 1 base from V and 3 bases from J; junction bases left unmatched: 6.

This clonotype was seen repeatedly, ten times or more. This chain links TRBV5-1 with TRBJ2-1; 7 nucleotides match TRBD2. CDR1 and CDR2 from the germline V gene are SGHRS and YFSETQ. The CDR3 length is 14 residues. V dropped 7 bases and J dropped 6; count of bases not matched to a gene: 10. The CDR3 DNA follows: TGCGCCAGCTTCGGCGGGAGATCGAGCAATGAGCAGTTCTTC. Translating it yields CASFGGRSSNEQFF. The whole variable domain, remainder taken from reference TRBV5-1 and TRBJ2-1, is KAGVTQTPRYLIKTRGQQVTLSCSPISGHRSVSWYQQTPGQGLQFLFEYFSETQRNKGNFPGRFSGRQFSNSRSEMNVSTLELGDSALYLCASFGGRSSNEQFFGPGTRLTVL.

The sample holds many counts of this clonotype. This CDR3 is CATQGGNEQYF. The CDR3 DNA sequence: TGTGCCACCCAAGGGGGCAACGAGCAGTACTTC. V usage is TRBV7-9 and J usage is TRBJ2-7, with TRBD1 identical over 7 bases. This CDR3 contains 11 residues. J gave up 5 bases and V 10 bases, and 5 bases lay outside the gene matches. Germline loops: CDR1 SEHNR, CDR2 FQNEAQ (reference sequence).

The rearrangement links TRBV11-2 to TRBJ2-1, with TRBD2 matching over 10 bases. Germline V gives CDR1 SGHAT, CDR2 FQNNGV. V lost 1 base to trimming and J lost 13 bases; unmatched junction nucleotides: 7. This CDR3 contains 14 residues. CDR3 in amino acids: CASSLALAGEHQFF. CDR3 bases: TGTGCCAGCAGCTTAGCTCTAGCGGGAGAGCACCAGTTCTTC.

This clonotype was seen at least ten times. The chain is built from TRBV5-1 and TRBJ1-4; D remains ambiguous. The CDR3 extends over 14 amino acids. Trimming took off 1 base at V and 4 bases at J, with 8 bases between the two ends. Germline V gene sequence: CDR1 SGHRS, CDR2 YFSETQ. The CDR3 loop reads CASSLTAYNEKLFF. The DNA of the CDR3 is TGCGCCAGCAGCTTGACCGCTTATAATGAAAAACTGTTTTTT.

This clonotype was detected many times. The chain combines TRBV9 with TRBJ1-1; 7 bases are a match to TRBD1. CDR3 length: 14 residues. The germline V gene has CDR1 SGDLS and CDR2 YYNGEE. The ends lost 2 bases at V and 2 bases at J; junction bases unmatched: 3. CDR3 nucleotide sequence: TGTGCCAGCAGCGTCACAGGGGAAAACACTGAAGCTTTCTTT. Translated, it gives CASSVTGENTEAFF.

This clonotype was observed a few times. The chain uses TRBV20-1 and TRBJ2-3; D gene uncertain. Deletions cut 6 bases from V and 4 bases from J, with 14 bases between. The CDR3 is made up of 13 amino acids. Germline V gene data show CDR1 as DFQATT and CDR2 as SNEGSKA (reference sequence). The chain's CDR3 is CSATRGVSDTQYF. CDR3 coding DNA: TGCAGTGCCACCCGTGGGGTTTCAGATACGCAGTATTTT.

V gene TRBV28 combines with J gene TRBJ2-3, with 7 bases lining up with TRBD1. The CDR3 sequence is 17 residues long. V was clipped by 4 bases and J by 1 base; unmatched bases: 11. Germline lookup yields CDR1 MDHEN and CDR2 SYDVKM. DNA of the CDR3: TGTGCCAGCAGTTCGGGACAGCGAACATTTGGCACAGATACGCAGTATTTT. This gives the protein CASSSGQRTFGTDTQYF.

This clonotype was seen many times. This chain joins TRBV7-9 and TRBJ2-1; 7 positions agree with TRBD1. The junction had 5 bases not matched to a gene; V was cut back by 6 bases and J by 0 bases. The CDR3 runs to 15 residues. CDR1 is SEHNR, CDR2 FQNEAQ, per germline (reference sequence). The CDR3 bases are TGTGCCAGCAGAAACAGGGGTAGCTCCTACAATGAGCAGTTCTTC. As protein: CASRNRGSSYNEQFF.

The V and J genes are TRBV5-1 and TRBJ2-7, with 9 bases matching TRBD1. V was clipped by 3 bases and J by 4 bases; unmatched bases: 14. The CDR3 totals 17 residues. Germline CDR1 reads SGHRS; CDR2 reads YFSETQ. CDR3 in amino acids: CASSSGQGLYFGYEQYF. In DNA form, the CDR3 reads TGCGCCAGCAGCTCGGGACAGGGCCTATATTTCGGGTACGAGCAGTACTTC. Complete variable domain (other parts from reference TRBV5-1 and TRBJ2-7): KAGVTQTPRYLIKTRGQQVTLSCSPISGHRSVSWYQQTPGQGLQFLFEYFSETQRNKGNFPGRFSGRQFSNSRSEMNVSTLELGDSALYLCASSSGQGLYFGYEQYFGPGTRLTVT.

The chain carries TRBV5-5 and TRBJ2-7, with 10 bases lining up with TRBD1. The germline CDR1 and CDR2 sequences are SGHKS and YYEKEE (reference sequence). With 6 bases clipped from V and 2 bases from J, the junction kept 14 bases outside the gene matches. CDR3 size: 17 residues. The CDR3 region has the DNA TGTGCCAGCACCAAAACCGGGACAGGGGCTGCCCCCTACGAGCAGTACTTC. Its translation is CASTKTGTGAAPYEQYF.

This clonotype was detected many times. This sequence joins TRBV5-6 and TRBJ2-7; unclear D gene. V shed 0 bases and J shed 4 bases, with 8 bases lying between them. Per germline, CDR1 SGHDT and CDR2 YYEEEE. CDR3 length: 13 residues. The DNA of the CDR3 is TGTGCCAGCAGCTTGGGCAGGAGATACGAGCAGTACTTC. Amino acids: CASSLGRRYEQYF.

This clonotype was seen ten or more times. The chain uses TRBV11-2 and TRBJ2-3, with D perhaps matching TRBD1 (5 bases). The V gene's germline CDR1 is SGHAT and CDR2 FQNNGV. Trimming stripped 0 bases from V and 0 bases from J, with 16 bases between. CDR3 size: 18 residues. This CDR3 is CASSLERQGLSSTDTQYF. The CDR3 region has the DNA TGTGCCAGCAGCTTAGAGAGGCAGGGTTTAAGTAGCACAGATACGCAGTATTTT. The full variable domain, rest sourced from reference TRBV11-2 and TRBJ2-3, is EAGVAQSPRYKIIEKRQSVAFWCNPISGHATLYWYQQILGQGPKLLIQFQNNGVVDDSQLPKDRFSAERLKGVDSTLKIQPAKLEDSAVYLCASSLERQGLSSTDTQYFGPGTRLTVL.

This clonotype was seen a few times. The chain is built from TRBV5-1 and TRBJ2-1; TRBD2 agrees at 11 bases. The V gene's germline CDR1 is SGHRS and CDR2 YFSETQ. V gave up 4 bases and J gave up 2 bases; unmatched junction bases: 5. The CDR3 is 16 residues long. The CDR3 DNA sequence: TGCGCCAGCAGCCCCGATAGCGGGGGGGCCTACAATGAGCAGTTCTTC. Translating it yields CASSPDSGGAYNEQFF.

This clonotype appeared many times. This chain uses TRBV5-1 with TRBJ2-1; 7 bases fit TRBD1. This CDR3 is built from 15 residues. Germline V gene sequence: CDR1 SGHRS, CDR2 YFSETQ. V lost 0 bases and J lost 6; bases outside the gene matches: 6. The CDR3 coding sequence is TGCGCCAGCAGCTTGGAGGGGGCGCGGGTCAATGAGCAGTTCTTC. Protein: CASSLEGARVNEQFF. The complete variable domain, with remaining parts taken from reference TRBV5-1 and TRBJ2-1, reads KAGVTQTPRYLIKTRGQQVTLSCSPISGHRSVSWYQQTPGQGLQFLFEYFSETQRNKGNFPGRFSGRQFSNSRSEMNVSTLELGDSALYLCASSLEGARVNEQFFGPGTRLTVL.

The rearrangement uses TRBV30 and TRBJ2-1; D gene ambiguous. Germline CDR1 reads GTSNPN; CDR2 reads SVGIG (reference sequence). This CDR3 has 10 residues. V was cut by 1 base and J by 8 bases, with 3 bases left in between. CDR3 nucleotides: TGTGCCTGGAGTGAGCATGAGCAGTTCTTC. This translates into CAWSEHEQFF.

This clonotype was counted many times. The chain couples TRBV20-1 to TRBJ2-7, with D possibly matching TRBD1 (6 bases). V gave up 2 bases and J gave up 4 bases, with 9 bases separating them. Germline V lookup: CDR1 DFQATT, CDR2 SNEGSKA (reference sequence). CDR3 length equals 12 residues. The CDR3 region is CSARQTGYEQYF. In nucleotides, the CDR3 is TGCAGTGCTAGACAAACAGGGTACGAGCAGTACTTC.